This TCR beta chain was observed in a study of cytotoxic CD8 clonotypes in ibrutinib-treated CLL. Study at large: Responses comprised about 24 partial and 2 complete; at median roughly 70 months, about 14 remained remitted and about 12 progressed. Findings of the study overall: Having risen at ibrutinib response, clonality had fallen back toward baseline by progression. Among the clonotypes, public ones were uncommon and contracted or held stable on treatment.

This CDR3 spans 15 amino acids. Germline V gives CDR1 LGHNA, CDR2 YSLEER. Trimming removed 4 bases from V and 3 bases from J; junction bases left unmatched: 4. With cryopreserved PBMCs as the source, approximately 2 micrograms of genomic DNA went to TCR beta libraries. The assay was immunoSEQ multiplex PCR, and TCRdb's table has in-frame clones only and misses some. Here the sample spans 130,000 to 150,000 clones, over 60% being singletons. Notes on this clone: Antigen specificity is unknown.

The chain recombines TRBV4-3 with TRBJ2-7; 12 bases are a match to TRBD2. This clonotype was sampled from a human donor with chronic lymphocytic leukemia. Here the sequenced sample was PBMCs, taken after 12 months of ibrutinib treatment. The CDR3 region is CASSRVLAGGYEQYF. CDR3 DNA: TGCGCCAGCAGCCGGGTACTAGCGGGAGGCTACGAGCAGTACTTC.